The 21 T cell receptor beta chains given below trace back to one sample, sequenced in a study of shared clonotypes between healthy human individuals. Only in-frame clones appear in the TCRdb table, and some are missing; sequencing was by immunoSEQ multiplex PCR. The top ten clones hold over 0.1% of a sample with some 2,400,000 clones, almost 96% of them seen once. Sequenced input: naive CD4+ T cells sorted from blood. The sample's subset: CD45RA+ positively selected. The receptors here all came from a man aged 18 to 30 in good health.

This clone turned up a few times. The rearrangement links TRBV5-6 to TRBJ1-1; maybe TRBD1 (5 bases). The CDR3 has 12 amino acids. CDR1 and CDR2 from the germline V gene are SGHDT and YYEEEE. V gave up 4 bases and J gave up 10 bases, with 14 bases separating them. The CDR3 reads CASSASGPGAFF. The CDR3 DNA follows: TGTGCCAGCAGCGCATCGGGGCCAGGAGCTTTCTTT.

This sequence joins TRBV2 and TRBJ2-3, with 7 bases identical to TRBD2. Germline V gives CDR1 SNHLY, CDR2 FYNNEI. Unmatched junction bases numbered 9, after V lost 4 bases and J lost 5 bases. This CDR3 comprises 15 residues. This CDR3 is CASSGRRGGGDTQYF. The CDR3, as DNA: TGTGCCAGCAGTGGAAGAAGAGGCGGGGGAGATACGCAGTATTTT.

V gene TRBV11-2 combines with J gene TRBJ1-1; a possible D gene is TRBD1 (5 bases). CDR1 is SGHAT, CDR2 FQNNGV, per germline. This CDR3 is built from 16 residues. V was pared by 5 bases and J by 5 bases, with 21 bases between. CDR3 region: CASSIRDPRGGTEAFF. In DNA form, the CDR3 reads TGTGCCAGCAGCATCCGAGACCCCCGCGGGGGGACTGAAGCTTTCTTT.

The chain couples TRBV11-2 to TRBJ2-3; 8 bases fit TRBD1. The germline V gene encodes CDR1 SGHAT and CDR2 FQNNGV. The CDR3 covers 16 residues. The junction had 6 bases not matched to a gene; V was cut back by 1 base and J by 3 bases. The CDR3 sequence is CASSLAGQVSTDTQYF. CDR3 DNA: TGTGCCAGCAGCTTAGCGGGACAGGTTTCTACAGATACGCAGTATTTT. Supplemented by reference TRBV11-2 and TRBJ2-3, the full variable domain reads EAGVAQSPRYKIIEKRQSVAFWCNPISGHATLYWYQQILGQGPKLLIQFQNNGVVDDSQLPKDRFSAERLKGVDSTLKIQPAKLEDSAVYLCASSLAGQVSTDTQYFGPGTRLTVL.

In the case of this clone: One end of the junction is discordant with germline, which a read error may explain. This specimen includes other DNA sequences encoding the same CDR3. For the CDR3, the DNA is TGTGCCAGTAGTTCAATTGTCCGACAGTACCCCTATAATTCACCCCTCCACTTT. This sequence encodes CASSSIVRQYPYNSPLHF. The chain employs TRBV28 and TRBJ1-6, with D perhaps matching TRBD1 (5 bases). The CDR3 is 18 residues long. In germline, CDR1 is MDHEN, CDR2 SYDVKM.

The V call is TRBV7-9, the J call TRBJ2-7; weak D call: TRBD1 (5 bases). CDR1 SEHNR and CDR2 FQNEAQ come from the germline V gene (reference sequence). This CDR3 is built from 13 residues. Trimming left V 2 bases short and J 6 bases short, with 11 bases between. CDR3 region: CASSLLGRVEQYF. In nucleotides, the CDR3 is TGTGCCAGCAGCTTATTGGGCAGGGTCGAGCAGTACTTC.

The chain is built from TRBV28 and TRBJ1-3; D is possibly TRBD1 (5 bases). There are 14 residues in the CDR3. The V and J ends lost 8 bases and 0 bases respectively, with 11 bases between them. The germline V gene has CDR1 MDHEN and CDR2 SYDVKM. The CDR3 nucleotides read TGTGCCAGCGGGGGATCGAGCTCTGGAAACACCATATATTTT. Translated: CASGGSSSGNTIYF.

This chain joins TRBV6-1 and TRBJ2-4; D is possibly TRBD1 (5 bases). From germline, CDR1 is MNHNS and CDR2 SASEGT. This CDR3 is 16 amino acids long. Trimming took off 1 base at V and 5 bases at J, with 15 bases between the two ends. CDR3: CASSEEGNTHQNIQYF. The CDR3 DNA follows: TGTGCCAGCAGTGAAGAGGGGAACACACACCAAAACATTCAGTACTTC.

Concerning this clone itself: Other nucleotide sequences from this sample produce the same CDR3. The genes are TRBV28 and TRBJ1-5; TRBD1 matches at 9 bases. The ends lost 3 bases at V and 4 bases at J; junction bases unmatched: 4. Germline-derived CDR1 and CDR2 are MDHEN and SYDVKM. CDR3 size: 15 residues. The CDR3 spells CASSFRDRVNQPQHF. Here the CDR3 DNA reads TGTGCCAGCAGTTTCCGGGACAGGGTAAATCAGCCCCAGCATTTT.

To note about this clone: Other DNA sequences in this sample translate to the same CDR3. The rearrangement joins TRBV7-2 to TRBJ2-1; the D gene is possibly TRBD1 (6 bases). CDR1 SGHTA and CDR2 FQGNSA come from the germline V gene. The ends were cut back, 5 bases at V and 4 bases at J, with 9 bases in the middle. The CDR3 length is 13 residues. The CDR3 DNA reads TGTGCCAGCAGCCTGGACAGTTACAATGAGCAGTTCTTC. Translated, it gives CASSLDSYNEQFF.

V usage is TRBV28 and J usage is TRBJ2-7, with TRBD2 as a possible D gene (6 bases). Germline V gene lookup returns CDR1 MDHEN and CDR2 SYDVKM. V was pared by 5 bases and J by 2 bases, with 19 bases between. The CDR3 loop spans 16 amino acids. The CDR3, as DNA: TGTGCCAGCAGTCCCCCGGCGGGGATTGGGGCCTACGAGCAGTACTTC. Translation gives CASSPPAGIGAYEQYF.

The J gene is TRBJ2-7, the V gene TRBV5-4, with a possible D match to TRBD1 (6 bases). V lost 0 bases, J lost 6 bases, and 19 bases lay in between. CDR3 length: 16 amino acids. Germline V CDR1 and CDR2: SGHNT, YYREEE (reference sequence). The CDR3 sequence is CASSLGAGELGREQYF. In DNA form, the CDR3 reads TGTGCCAGCAGCTTGGGGGCAGGGGAACTGGGACGCGAGCAGTACTTC.

The rearrangement links TRBV15 to TRBJ1-2; TRBD1 matches at 10 bases. Germline CDR1 reads LNHNV; CDR2 reads YYDKDF (reference sequence). The CDR3 totals 17 residues. Germline trimming cut 0 bases from V and 4 bases from J; bases unmatched to any gene: 8. This CDR3 is CATSRDLTGGRTYGYTF. The CDR3 DNA reads as TGTGCCACCAGCAGAGATTTGACAGGGGGCCGGACCTATGGCTACACCTTC.

V and J are TRBV5-1 and TRBJ2-2; 11 nucleotides align to TRBD2. Germline V lookup: CDR1 SGHRS, CDR2 YFSETQ. V trimming: 1 base; J trimming: 7 bases; junction bases outside the gene matches: 6. The CDR3 covers 16 residues. The CDR3 nucleotides read TGCGCCAGCAGCTTGCCCCTAGCGGGGGGTAACGGGGAGCTGTTTTTT. This encodes CASSLPLAGGNGELFF.

This clone has just one count. The CDR3 sequence: CASAQRQGGYTF. CDR3 in DNA: TGTGCCAGCGCGCAGCGGCAGGGTGGCTACACCTTC. The rearrangement links TRBV6-6 to TRBJ1-2; TRBD1 might be the D (5 bases). With 8 bases removed from V and 7 bases from J, the gap between germline ends came to 14 bases. This CDR3 has 12 amino acids. The germline gives CDR1 MNHNY, CDR2 SVGAGI (reference sequence).

The chain uses TRBV30 and TRBJ2-1; 14 bases fit TRBD2. V was pared by 7 bases and J by 10 bases, with 15 bases of the junction left unmatched. This CDR3 contains 16 residues. The germline V gene encodes CDR1 GTSNPN and CDR2 SVGIG (reference sequence). The CDR3 loop is CASQIKSGLAGGEQFF. Here the CDR3 DNA reads TGTGCCTCACAAATTAAAAGCGGACTAGCGGGGGGAGAGCAGTTCTTC.

This sequence joins TRBV5-6 and TRBJ2-7; 9 bases agree with TRBD2. Per the germline V gene, CDR1 is SGHDT and CDR2 is YYEEEE. This CDR3 is built from 13 residues. V dropped 5 bases and J dropped 1; count of bases not matched to a gene: 1. The DNA for the CDR3 is TGTGCCAGCAGTAGCGGGAGATCCTACGAGCAGTACTTC. This sequence encodes CASSSGRSYEQYF.

The V and J genes are TRBV13 and TRBJ2-3, with D possibly TRBD2 on 5 matching bases. The CDR3 length is 15 residues. Trimming took 3 bases from V and 4 from J, leaving 14 bases between them. Germline values: CDR1 PRHDT, CDR2 FYEKMQ (reference sequence). The CDR3 sequence is CASSFEGLRADTQYF. CDR3 in DNA: TGTGCCAGCAGCTTCGAGGGCCTACGCGCAGATACGCAGTATTTT.

This clone was observed a single time. The chain joins TRBV5-4 to TRBJ2-5; 8 nucleotides line up with TRBD2. Germline V gene lookup returns CDR1 SGHNT and CDR2 YYREEE (reference sequence). This CDR3 is 14 amino acids long. V shed 2 bases, J shed 5 bases, and the junction held 5 bases outside the gene matches. CDR3 sequence (DNA): TGTGCCAGCAGCTTTCGGGAGGGCCGTGAGACCCAGTACTTC. It translates to CASSFREGRETQYF. Full variable domain (remainder filled in from reference TRBV5-4 and TRBJ2-5): ETGVTQSPTHLIKTRGQQVTLRCSSQSGHNTVSWYQQALGQGPQFIFQYYREEENGRGNFPPRFSGLQFPNYSSELNVNALELDDSALYLCASSFREGRETQYFGPGTRLLVL.

The chain recombines TRBV6-4 with TRBJ1-1, with D possibly being TRBD1 (5 bases). The CDR3 has 14 residues. V was pared by 4 bases and J by 4 bases, with 13 bases between. In germline, CDR1 is MRHNA, CDR2 SNTAGT. CDR3 DNA sequence: TGTGCCAGCAGTGCAGGGTTTGGCGGCACTGAAGCTTTCTTT. As protein: CASSAGFGGTEAFF.

This clone showed up just once. The V and J genes are TRBV5-1 and TRBJ1-6, with TRBD1 as a possible D gene (5 bases). CDR1 is SGHRS, CDR2 YFSETQ, per germline. There are 15 residues in the CDR3. The ends were cut back, 0 bases at V and 9 bases at J, with 13 bases in the middle. In DNA form, the CDR3 reads TGCGCCAGCAGCTTGGCAACCGGGGCGAGTTCACCCCTCCACTTT. Translation gives CASSLATGASSPLHF. Full variable domain (rest looked up from reference TRBV5-1 and TRBJ1-6): KAGVTQTPRYLIKTRGQQVTLSCSPISGHRSVSWYQQTPGQGLQFLFEYFSETQRNKGNFPGRFSGRQFSNSRSEMNVSTLELGDSALYLCASSLATGASSPLHFGNGTRLTVT.